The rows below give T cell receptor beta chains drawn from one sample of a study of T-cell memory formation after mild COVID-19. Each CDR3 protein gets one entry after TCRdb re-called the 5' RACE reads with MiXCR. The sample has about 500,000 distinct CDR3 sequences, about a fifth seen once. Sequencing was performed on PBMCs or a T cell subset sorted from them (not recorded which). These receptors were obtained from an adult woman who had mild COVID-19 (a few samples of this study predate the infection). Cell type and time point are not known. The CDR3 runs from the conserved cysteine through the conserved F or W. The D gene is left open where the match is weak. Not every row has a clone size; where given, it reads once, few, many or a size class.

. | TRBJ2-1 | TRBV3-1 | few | CASRGSDNEQFF | TGTGCCAGCAGAGGATCTGACAATGAGCAGTTCTTC
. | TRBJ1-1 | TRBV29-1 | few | CSVAVGGLNTEAFF | TGCAGCGTTGCGGTGGGGGGCCTGAACACTGAAGCTTTCTTT
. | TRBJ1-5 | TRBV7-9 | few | CASSLVTGKVNNQPQHF | TGTGCCAGCAGCTTAGTGACGGGGAAGGTGAACAATCAGCCCCAGCATTTT
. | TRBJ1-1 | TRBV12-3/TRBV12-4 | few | CASSFMRGGRAFF | TGTGCCAGCAGTTTTATGAGGGGAGGACGGGCTTTCTTT
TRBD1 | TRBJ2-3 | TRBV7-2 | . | CASSLMDRRPPDTQYF | TGTGCCAGCAGCTTAATGGACAGGCGGCCCCCAGATACGCAGTATTTT
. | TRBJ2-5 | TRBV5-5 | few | CASSPRHSPQETQYF | TGTGCCAGCAGCCCCCGACACTCGCCCCAAGAGACCCAGTACTTC
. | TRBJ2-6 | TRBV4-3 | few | CASSQVQDSGANVLTF | TGCGCCAGCAGCCAAGTACAGGATTCTGGGGCCAACGTCCTGACTTTC
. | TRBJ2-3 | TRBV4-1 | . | CASSPMARIVERPTDTQYF | TGCGCCAGCAGCCCGATGGCTCGGATCGTGGAGCGGCCCACAGATACGCAGTATTTT
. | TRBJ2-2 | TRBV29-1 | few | CSVVSGDTGELFF | TGCAGCGTTGTGTCAGGGGACACCGGGGAGCTGTTTTTT
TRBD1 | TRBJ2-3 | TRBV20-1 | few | CSARDTPWDRGSTDTQYF | TGCAGTGCTAGAGATACCCCATGGGACAGGGGAAGCACAGATACGCAGTATTTT
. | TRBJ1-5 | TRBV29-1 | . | CSVGGTHSNQPQHF | TGCAGCGTTGGGGGGACTCATAGCAATCAGCCCCAGCATTTT
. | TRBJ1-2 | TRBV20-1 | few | CSASPFAHYGYTF | TGCAGTGCTAGTCCGTTTGCCCACTATGGCTACACCTTC
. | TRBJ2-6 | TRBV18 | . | CASSTYRNSAGANVLTF | TGTGCCAGCTCAACGTATCGGAATTCTGCTGGGGCCAACGTCCTGACTTTC
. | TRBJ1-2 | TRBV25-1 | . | CASSGSRHGYTF | TGTGCCAGCAGTGGCTCCCGACATGGCTACACCTTC
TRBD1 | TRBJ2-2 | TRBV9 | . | CASSATAGRGLTGELFF | TGTGCCAGCAGCGCGACAGCGGGCAGGGGGCTCACCGGGGAGCTGTTTTTT
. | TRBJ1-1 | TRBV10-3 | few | CAISGWGENTEAFF | TGTGCCATCAGTGGATGGGGGGAGAACACTGAAGCTTTCTTT
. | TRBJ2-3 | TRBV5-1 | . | CASSLEAYSTDTQYF | TGCGCCAGCAGCTTGGAGGCGTATAGCACAGATACGCAGTATTTT
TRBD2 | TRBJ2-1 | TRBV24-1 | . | CATSTELAGGLSPGNEQFF | TGTGCCACCAGTACCGAACTAGCGGGAGGCCTATCTCCTGGCAATGAGCAGTTCTTC
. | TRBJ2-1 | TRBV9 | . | CASSVEEGNEQFF | TGTGCCAGCAGCGTAGAGGAGGGCAATGAGCAGTTCTTC
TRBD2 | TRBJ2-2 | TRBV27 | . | CASSRSTSGGAGELFF | TGTGCCAGCAGTCGGTCGACTAGCGGGGGGGCCGGGGAGCTGTTTTTT
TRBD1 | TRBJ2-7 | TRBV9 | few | CASSTGARYEQYF | TGTGCCAGCAGCACAGGGGCGAGGTACGAGCAGTACTTC
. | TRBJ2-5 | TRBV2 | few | CASSSEGVQYF | TGTGCCAGCAGCTCGGAGGGAGTCCAGTACTTC
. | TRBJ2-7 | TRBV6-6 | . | CASSYSELSGEQYF | TGTGCCAGCAGTTACTCGGAACTATCGGGCGAGCAGTACTTC
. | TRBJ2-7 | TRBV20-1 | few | CSPGSSYEQYF | TGCAGTCCGGGGAGCTCCTACGAGCAGTACTTC
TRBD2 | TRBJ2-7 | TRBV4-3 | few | CASSQELAGVSYEQYF | TGCGCCAGCAGCCAAGAACTAGCGGGAGTTTCCTACGAGCAGTACTTC
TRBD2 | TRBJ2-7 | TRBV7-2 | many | CASSLGRGLAGAPLGEQYF | TGTGCCAGCAGCTTAGGGCGGGGACTAGCGGGAGCCCCCCTAGGCGAGCAGTACTTC
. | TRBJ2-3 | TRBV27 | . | CARTHPRVGIGSTDTQYF | TGTGCCAGAACTCACCCCAGGGTCGGGATCGGTAGCACAGATACGCAGTATTTT
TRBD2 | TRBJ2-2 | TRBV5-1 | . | CASSWGTSGTKTGELFF | TGCGCCAGCAGCTGGGGGACTAGCGGGACGAAAACCGGGGAGCTGTTTTTT
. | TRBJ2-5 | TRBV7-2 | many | CASSPRRGLVETQYF | TGTGCCAGCAGCCCACGCAGGGGTTTGGTAGAGACCCAGTACTTC
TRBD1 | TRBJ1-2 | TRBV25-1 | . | CASSEWYRGRGGYTF | TGTGCCAGCAGTGAATGGTACAGGGGGCGCGGGGGCTACACCTTC
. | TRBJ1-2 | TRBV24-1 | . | CATSRQGGGYTF | TGTGCCACCAGTCGGCAGGGTGGTGGCTACACCTTC
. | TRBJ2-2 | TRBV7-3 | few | CASSPSTTGELFF | TGTGCCAGCAGCCCTAGTACCACCGGGGAGCTGTTTTTT
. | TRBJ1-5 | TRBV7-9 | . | CASSSEGGSNQPQHF | TGTGCCAGCAGCTCGGAAGGGGGATCCAATCAGCCCCAGCATTTT
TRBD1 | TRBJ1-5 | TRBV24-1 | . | CATSDSGTGKQPQHF | TGTGCCACCAGTGATTCCGGGACAGGGAAACAGCCCCAGCATTTT
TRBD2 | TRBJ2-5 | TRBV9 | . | CASSVVPSGGEETQYF | TGTGCCAGCAGCGTAGTCCCTAGCGGGGGAGAAGAGACCCAGTACTTC
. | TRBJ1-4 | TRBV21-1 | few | CASSPREGKLVF | TGTGCCAGCAGCCCCCGGGAGGGAAAACTGGTTTTT
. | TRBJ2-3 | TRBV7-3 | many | CASSLSGRPGGTDTQYF | TGTGCCAGCAGCTTAAGTGGGCGGCCAGGCGGAACAGATACGCAGTATTTT
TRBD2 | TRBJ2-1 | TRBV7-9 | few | CASSLGLAGGYEQFF | TGTGCCAGCAGCTTAGGACTAGCGGGAGGCTATGAGCAGTTCTTC
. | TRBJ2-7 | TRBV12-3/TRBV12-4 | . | CASSQGQPYEQYF | TGTGCCAGCAGCCAAGGACAGCCCTACGAGCAGTACTTC